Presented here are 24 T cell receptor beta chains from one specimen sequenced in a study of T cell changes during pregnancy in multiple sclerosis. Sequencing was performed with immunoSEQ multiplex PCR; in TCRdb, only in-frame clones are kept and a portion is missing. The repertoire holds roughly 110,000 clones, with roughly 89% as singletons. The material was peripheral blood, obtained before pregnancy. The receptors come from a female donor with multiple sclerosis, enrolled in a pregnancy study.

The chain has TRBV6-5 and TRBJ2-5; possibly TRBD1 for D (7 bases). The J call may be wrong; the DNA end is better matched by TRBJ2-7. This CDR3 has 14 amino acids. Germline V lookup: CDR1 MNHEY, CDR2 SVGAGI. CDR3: CASSGGTASYEQYF. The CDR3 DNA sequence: TGTGCCAGCAGTGGAGGGACAGCTTCCTACGAGCAGTACTTC.

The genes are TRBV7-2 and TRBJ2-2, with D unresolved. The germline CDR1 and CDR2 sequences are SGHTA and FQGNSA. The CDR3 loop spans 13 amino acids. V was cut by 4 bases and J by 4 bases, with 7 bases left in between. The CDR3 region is CASSSRVTGELFF. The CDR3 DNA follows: TGTGCCAGCAGCTCTCGGGTCACCGGGGAGCTGTTTTTT.

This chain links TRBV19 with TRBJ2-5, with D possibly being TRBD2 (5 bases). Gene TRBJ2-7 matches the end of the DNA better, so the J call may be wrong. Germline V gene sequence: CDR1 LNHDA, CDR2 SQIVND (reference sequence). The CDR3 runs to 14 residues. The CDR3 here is CASSLIHGGDEQYF. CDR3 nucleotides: TGTGCCAGTAGTCTGATCCATGGAGGCGACGAGCAGTACTTC.

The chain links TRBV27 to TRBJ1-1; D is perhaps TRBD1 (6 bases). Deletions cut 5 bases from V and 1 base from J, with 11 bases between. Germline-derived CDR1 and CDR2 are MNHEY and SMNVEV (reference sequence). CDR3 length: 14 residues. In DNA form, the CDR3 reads TGTGCCAGCAGTGTACAGGGTGCGAACACTGAAGCTTTCTTT. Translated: CASSVQGANTEAFF.

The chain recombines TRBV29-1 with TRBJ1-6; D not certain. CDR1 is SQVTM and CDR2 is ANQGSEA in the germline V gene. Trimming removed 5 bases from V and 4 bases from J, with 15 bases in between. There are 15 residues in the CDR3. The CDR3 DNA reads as TGCAGCGTTTTGGGGAGTGGAATTTATAATTCACCCCTCCACTTT. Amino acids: CSVLGSGIYNSPLHF.

CDR3 sequence reads: CASERDKNTEAFF. The CDR3 region has the DNA TGTGCCAGTGAGAGGGATAAAAACACTGAAGCTTTCTTT. The V gene is TRBV2, the J gene TRBJ1-1; no firm D call. Germline CDR1 and CDR2: SNHLY and FYNNEI. This CDR3 has 13 residues. Trimming took 9 bases from V and 2 from J, leaving 13 bases between them. Drawing the rest from reference TRBV2 and TRBJ1-1, the complete variable domain is EPEVTQTPSHQVTQMGQEVILRCVPISNHLYFYWYRQILGQKVEFLVSFYNNEISEKSEIFDDQFSVERPDGSNFTLKIRSTKLEDSAMYFCASERDKNTEAFFGQGTRLTVV.

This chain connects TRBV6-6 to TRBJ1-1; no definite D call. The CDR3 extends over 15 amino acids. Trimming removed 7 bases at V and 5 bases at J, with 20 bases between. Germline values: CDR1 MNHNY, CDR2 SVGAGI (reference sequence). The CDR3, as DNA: TGTGCCAGCACCTTAGCCCGAGGGTATTCGACTGAAGCTTTCTTT. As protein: CASTLARGYSTEAFF.

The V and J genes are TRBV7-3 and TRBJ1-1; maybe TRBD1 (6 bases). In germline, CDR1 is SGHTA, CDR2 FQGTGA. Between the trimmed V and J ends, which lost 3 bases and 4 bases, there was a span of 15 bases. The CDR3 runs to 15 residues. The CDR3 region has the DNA TGTGCCAGCAGCTTGGCGGGGGCACAGAGCACTGAAGCTTTCTTT. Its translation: CASSLAGAQSTEAFF.

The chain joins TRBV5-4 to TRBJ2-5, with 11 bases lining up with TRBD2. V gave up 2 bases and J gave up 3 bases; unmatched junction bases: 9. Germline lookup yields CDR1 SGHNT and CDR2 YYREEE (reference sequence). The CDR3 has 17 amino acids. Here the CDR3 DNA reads TGTGCCAGCAGCTTAATTGGGGCTAGCGGGGGGAAAGAGACCCAGTACTTC. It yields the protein CASSLIGASGGKETQYF.

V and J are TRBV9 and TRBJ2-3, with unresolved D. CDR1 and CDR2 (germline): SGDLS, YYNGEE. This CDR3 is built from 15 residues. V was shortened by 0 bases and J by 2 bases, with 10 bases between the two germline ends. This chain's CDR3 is CASSVDPVTTDTQYF. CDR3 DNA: TGTGCCAGCAGCGTAGATCCGGTTACCACAGATACGCAGTATTTT.

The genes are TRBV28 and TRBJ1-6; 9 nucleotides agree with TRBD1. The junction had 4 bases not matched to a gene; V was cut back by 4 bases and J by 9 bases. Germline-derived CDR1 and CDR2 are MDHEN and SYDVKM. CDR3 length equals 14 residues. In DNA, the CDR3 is TGTGCCAGCAGTTCGGGACAGGGAGGTTCACCCCTCCACTTT. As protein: CASSSGQGGSPLHF.

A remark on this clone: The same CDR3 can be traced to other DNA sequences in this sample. The CDR3 reads CASSPGQNTEAFF. The CDR3 nucleotides are TGTGCCAGCAGCCCGGGACAAAACACTGAAGCTTTCTTT. The chain uses TRBV7-3 and TRBJ1-1; tentative D call: TRBD1 (6 bases). The germline gives CDR1 SGHTA, CDR2 FQGTGA. CDR3 length: 13 amino acids. V was pared by 5 bases and J by 2 bases, with 9 bases between. Based on the CDR3 plus reference TRBV7-3 and TRBJ1-1, the full variable domain is GAGVSQTPSNKVTEKGKYVELRCDPISGHTALYWYRQSLGQGPEFLIYFQGTGAADDSGLPNDRFFAVRPEGSVSTLKIQRTERGDSAVYLCASSPGQNTEAFFGQGTRLTVV.

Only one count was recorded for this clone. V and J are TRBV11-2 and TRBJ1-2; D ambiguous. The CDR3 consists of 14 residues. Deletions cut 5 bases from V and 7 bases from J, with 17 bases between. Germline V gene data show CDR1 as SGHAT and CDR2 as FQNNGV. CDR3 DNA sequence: TGTGCCAGCAGCCCCTCTGCAGGCCGGGGTGGCTACACCTTC. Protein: CASSPSAGRGGYTF.

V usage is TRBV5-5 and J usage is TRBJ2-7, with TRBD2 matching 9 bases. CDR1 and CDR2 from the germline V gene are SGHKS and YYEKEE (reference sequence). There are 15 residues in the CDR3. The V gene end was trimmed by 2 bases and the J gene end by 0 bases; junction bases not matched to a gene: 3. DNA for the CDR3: TGTGCCAGCAGCTTCTTAGCGGGAGTCTCCTACGAGCAGTACTTC. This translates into CASSFLAGVSYEQYF.

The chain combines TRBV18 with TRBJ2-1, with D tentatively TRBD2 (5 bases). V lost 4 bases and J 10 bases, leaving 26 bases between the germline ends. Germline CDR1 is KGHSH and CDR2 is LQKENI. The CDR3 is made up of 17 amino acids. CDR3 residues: CASSLTNTRYKSYEQFF. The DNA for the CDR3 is TGTGCCAGCTCACTAACAAACACTAGATACAAAAGCTACGAGCAGTTCTTC.

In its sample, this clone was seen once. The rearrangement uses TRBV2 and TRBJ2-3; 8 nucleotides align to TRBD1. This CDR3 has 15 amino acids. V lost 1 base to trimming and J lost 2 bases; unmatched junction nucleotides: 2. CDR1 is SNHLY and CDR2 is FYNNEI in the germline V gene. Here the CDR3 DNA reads TGTGCCAGCAGTGAAGGACAGGGGCTCACAGATACGCAGTATTTT. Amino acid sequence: CASSEGQGLTDTQYF.

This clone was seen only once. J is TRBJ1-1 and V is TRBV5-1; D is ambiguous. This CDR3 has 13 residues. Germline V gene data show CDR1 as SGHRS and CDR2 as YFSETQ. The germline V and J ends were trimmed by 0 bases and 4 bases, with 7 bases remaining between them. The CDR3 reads CASSLVSRTEAFF. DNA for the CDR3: TGCGCCAGCAGCTTGGTGAGCCGCACTGAAGCTTTCTTT.

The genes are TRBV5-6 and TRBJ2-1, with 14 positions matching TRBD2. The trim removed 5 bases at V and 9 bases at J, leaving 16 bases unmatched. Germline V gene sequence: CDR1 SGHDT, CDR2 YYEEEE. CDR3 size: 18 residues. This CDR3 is CASSFSPTGLAGASEQFF. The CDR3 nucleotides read TGTGCCAGCAGTTTCTCGCCTACGGGACTAGCGGGAGCTAGTGAGCAGTTCTTC. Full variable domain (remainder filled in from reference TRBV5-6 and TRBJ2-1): DAGVTQSPTHLIKTRGQQVTLRCSPKSGHDTVSWYQQALGQGPQFIFQYYEEEERQRGNFPDRFSGHQFPNYSSELNVNALLLGDSALYLCASSFSPTGLAGASEQFFGPGTRLTVL.

This chain's CDR3 is CASSEASGSTDTQYF. CDR3 DNA sequence: TGTGCCAGCAGTGAAGCTAGCGGGAGCACAGATACGCAGTATTTT. This chain links TRBV6-1 with TRBJ2-3; 7 positions agree with TRBD2. Germline CDR1 MNHNS, CDR2 SASEGT. This CDR3 region has 15 residues. Trimming at V came to 0 bases and at J to 0 bases, leaving 0 bases not matched to a gene.

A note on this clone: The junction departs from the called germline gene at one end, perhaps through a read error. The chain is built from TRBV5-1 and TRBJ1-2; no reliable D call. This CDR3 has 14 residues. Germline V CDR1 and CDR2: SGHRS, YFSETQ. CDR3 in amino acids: CASNLSPGNYGYTF. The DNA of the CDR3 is TGCGCCAGCAACTTGTCCCCAGGAAATTATGGCTACACCTTC. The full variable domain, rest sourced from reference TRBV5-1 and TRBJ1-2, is KAGVTQTPRYLIKTRGQQVTLSCSPISGHRSVSWYQQTPGQGLQFLFEYFSETQRNKGNFPGRFSGRQFSNSRSEMNVSTLELGDSALYLCASNLSPGNYGYTFGSGTRLTVV.

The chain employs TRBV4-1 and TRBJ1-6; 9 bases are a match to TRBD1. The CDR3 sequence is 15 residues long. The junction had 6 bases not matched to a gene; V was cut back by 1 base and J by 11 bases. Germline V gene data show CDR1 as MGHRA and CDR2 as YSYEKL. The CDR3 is CASSQGDRVLPPLHF. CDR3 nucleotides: TGCGCCAGCAGCCAAGGGGACAGGGTCCTTCCACCCCTCCACTTT.

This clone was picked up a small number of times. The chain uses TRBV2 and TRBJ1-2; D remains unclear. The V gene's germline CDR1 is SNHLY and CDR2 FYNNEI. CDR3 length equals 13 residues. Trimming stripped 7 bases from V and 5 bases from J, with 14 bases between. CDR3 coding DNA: TGTGCCAGCAAAATTGGTTGGCCATATGGCTACACCTTC. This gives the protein CASKIGWPYGYTF.

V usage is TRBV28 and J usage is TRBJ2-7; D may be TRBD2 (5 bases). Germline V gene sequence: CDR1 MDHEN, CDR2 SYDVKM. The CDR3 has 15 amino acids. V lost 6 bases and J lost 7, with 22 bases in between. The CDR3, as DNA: TGTGCCAGCAGCCCTCCCCGGGGTCCCTTGAGGGAGCAGTACTTC. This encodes CASSPPRGPLREQYF.

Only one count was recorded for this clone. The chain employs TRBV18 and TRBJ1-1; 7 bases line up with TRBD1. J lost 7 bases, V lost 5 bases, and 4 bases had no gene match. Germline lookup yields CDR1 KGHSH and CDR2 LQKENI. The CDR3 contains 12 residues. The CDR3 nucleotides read TGTGCCAGCTCAAACGACAGGGATGAAGCTTTCTTT. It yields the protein CASSNDRDEAFF.